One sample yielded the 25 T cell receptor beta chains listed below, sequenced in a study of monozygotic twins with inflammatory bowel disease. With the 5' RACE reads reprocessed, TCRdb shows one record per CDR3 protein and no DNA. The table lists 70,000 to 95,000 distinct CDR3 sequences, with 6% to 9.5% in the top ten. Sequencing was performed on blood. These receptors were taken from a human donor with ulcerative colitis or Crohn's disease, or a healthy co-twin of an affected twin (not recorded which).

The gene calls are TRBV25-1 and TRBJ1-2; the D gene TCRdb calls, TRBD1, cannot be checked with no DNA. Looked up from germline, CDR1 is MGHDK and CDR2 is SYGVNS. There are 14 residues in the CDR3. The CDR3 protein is CASRLTGGDYGYTF.

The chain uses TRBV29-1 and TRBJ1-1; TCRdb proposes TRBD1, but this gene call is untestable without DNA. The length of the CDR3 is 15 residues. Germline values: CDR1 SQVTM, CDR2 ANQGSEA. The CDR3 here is CSVEGAGQPNTEAFF.

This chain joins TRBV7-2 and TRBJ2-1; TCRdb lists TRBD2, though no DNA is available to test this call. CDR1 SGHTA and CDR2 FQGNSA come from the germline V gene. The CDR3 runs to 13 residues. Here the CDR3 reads CASSLPSSVEQFF.

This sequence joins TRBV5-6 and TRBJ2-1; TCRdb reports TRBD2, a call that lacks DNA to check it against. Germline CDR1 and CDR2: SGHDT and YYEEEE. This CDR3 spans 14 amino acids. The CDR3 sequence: CASSLAGAYNEQFF.

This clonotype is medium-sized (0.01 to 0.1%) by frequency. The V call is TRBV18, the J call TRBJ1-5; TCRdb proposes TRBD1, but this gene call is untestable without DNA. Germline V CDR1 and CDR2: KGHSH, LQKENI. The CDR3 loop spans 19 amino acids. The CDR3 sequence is CASSHNGQFPVGWDQPQHF.

The CDR3 sequence is CASSLAEQNTIYF. The chain employs TRBV7-9 and TRBJ1-3. The V gene's germline CDR1 is SEHNR and CDR2 FQNEAQ (reference sequence). This CDR3 has 13 amino acids.

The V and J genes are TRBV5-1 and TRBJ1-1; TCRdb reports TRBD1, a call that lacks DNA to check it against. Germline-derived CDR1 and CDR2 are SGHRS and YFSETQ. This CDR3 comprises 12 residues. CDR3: CASSLQGGEAFF.

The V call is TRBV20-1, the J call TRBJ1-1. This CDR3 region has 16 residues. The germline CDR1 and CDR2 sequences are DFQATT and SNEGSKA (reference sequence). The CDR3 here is CSARGGLRLGNTEAFF.

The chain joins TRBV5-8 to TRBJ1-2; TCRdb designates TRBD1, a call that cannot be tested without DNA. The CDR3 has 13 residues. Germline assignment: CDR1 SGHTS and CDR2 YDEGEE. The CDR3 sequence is CASSLFSAQGYTF.

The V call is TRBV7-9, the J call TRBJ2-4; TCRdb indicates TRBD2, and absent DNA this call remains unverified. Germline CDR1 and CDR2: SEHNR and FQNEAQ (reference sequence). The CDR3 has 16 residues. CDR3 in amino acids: CASSLNLAGTKNIQYF.

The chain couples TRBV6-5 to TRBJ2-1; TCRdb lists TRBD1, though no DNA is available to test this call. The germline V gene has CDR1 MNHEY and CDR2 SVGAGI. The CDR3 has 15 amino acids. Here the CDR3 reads CASSYLGTDYNEQFF.

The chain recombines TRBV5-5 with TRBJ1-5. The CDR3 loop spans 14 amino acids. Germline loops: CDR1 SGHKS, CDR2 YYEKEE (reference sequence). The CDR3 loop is CASSHGVLGKPQHF.

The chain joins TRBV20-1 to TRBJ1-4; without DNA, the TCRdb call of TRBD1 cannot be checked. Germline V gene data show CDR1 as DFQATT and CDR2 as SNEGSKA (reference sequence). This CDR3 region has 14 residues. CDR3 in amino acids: CSVSGGGGNEKLFF.

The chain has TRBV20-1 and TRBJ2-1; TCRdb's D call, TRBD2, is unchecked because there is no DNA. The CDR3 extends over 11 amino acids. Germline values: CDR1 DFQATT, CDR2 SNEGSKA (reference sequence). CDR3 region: CSGPSTGKQFF.

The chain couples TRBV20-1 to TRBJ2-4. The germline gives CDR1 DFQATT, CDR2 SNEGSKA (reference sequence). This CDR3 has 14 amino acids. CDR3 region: CSARDRGAKNIQYF.

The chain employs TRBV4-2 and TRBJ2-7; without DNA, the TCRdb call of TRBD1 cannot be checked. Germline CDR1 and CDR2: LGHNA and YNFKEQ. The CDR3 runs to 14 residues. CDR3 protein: CASSQRGSDYEQYF.

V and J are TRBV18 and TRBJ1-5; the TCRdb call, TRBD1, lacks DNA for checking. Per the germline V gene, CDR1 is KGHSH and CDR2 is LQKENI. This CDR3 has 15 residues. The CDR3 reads CASSAGGQGSQPQHF.

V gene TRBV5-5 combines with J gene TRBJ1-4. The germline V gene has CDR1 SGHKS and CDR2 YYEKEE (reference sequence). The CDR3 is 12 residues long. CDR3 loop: CASSPVDEKLFF.

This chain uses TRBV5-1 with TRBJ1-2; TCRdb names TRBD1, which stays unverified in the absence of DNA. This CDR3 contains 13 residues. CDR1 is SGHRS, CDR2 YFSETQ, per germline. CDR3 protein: CASSPGPQGGYTF.

The CDR3 is CASSLLVGANEQFF. The J gene is TRBJ2-1, the V gene TRBV5-1. The CDR3 is 14 residues long. In germline, CDR1 is SGHRS, CDR2 YFSETQ.

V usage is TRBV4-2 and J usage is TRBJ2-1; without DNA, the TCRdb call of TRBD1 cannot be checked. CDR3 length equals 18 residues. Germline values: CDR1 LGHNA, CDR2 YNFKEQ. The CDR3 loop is CASSQDGPRGHPKDEQFF.

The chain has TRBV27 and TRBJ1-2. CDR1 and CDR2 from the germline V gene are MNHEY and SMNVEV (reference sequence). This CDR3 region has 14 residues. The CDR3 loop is CASSLNANTYGYTF.

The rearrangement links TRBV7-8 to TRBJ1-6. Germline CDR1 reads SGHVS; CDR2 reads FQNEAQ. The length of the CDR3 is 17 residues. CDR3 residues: CASSPLPLPGDSSPLHF.

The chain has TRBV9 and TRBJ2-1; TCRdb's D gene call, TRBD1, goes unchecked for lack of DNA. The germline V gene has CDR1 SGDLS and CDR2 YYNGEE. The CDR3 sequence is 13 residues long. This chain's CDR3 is CASGGKHYNEQFF.

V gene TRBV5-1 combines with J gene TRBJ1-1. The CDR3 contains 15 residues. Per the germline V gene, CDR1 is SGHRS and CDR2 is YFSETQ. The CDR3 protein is CASSPGGGENTEAFF.